A single sample is the source of the 24 T cell receptor beta chains below, sequenced in a study of T-cell reconstitution after alpha-beta-depleted transplantation in children. Unique molecular identifiers featured in how the TCRbeta library was prepared. TCRdb processed the PCR reads anew with MiXCR; each CDR3 protein has one entry. The table has about 460,000 distinct CDR3 sequences, about 12% seen once. The sample was PBMCs from the stem cell graft donor, taken from the stem cell graft. The receptors come from a human donor who donated a stem cell graft to a child with combined immunodeficiency.

The V and J genes are TRBV12-3 or TRBV12-4 and TRBJ2-7; 11 nucleotides agree with TRBD1. V was clipped by 5 bases and J by 3 bases; unmatched bases: 6. The CDR3 has 15 amino acids. The CDR3 reads CASSREGQGVYEQYF. The CDR3 DNA reads as TGTGCCAGCAGTCGAGAGGGACAGGGGGTCTACGAGCAGTACTTC.

This clonotype was recorded at least ten times. This rearrangement joins TRBV7-2 to TRBJ2-3; tentative D call: TRBD1 (5 bases). V was trimmed by 0 bases and J by 13 bases, leaving 8 bases between them. The CDR3 extends over 11 amino acids. CDR1 SGHTA and CDR2 FQGNSA come from the germline V gene. The CDR3 DNA reads as TGTGCCAGCAGCTTAGCCAGGGCGAAGTATTTT. Its protein product is CASSLARAKYF.

The chain recombines TRBV7-9 with TRBJ2-3; D is perhaps TRBD1 or TRBD2 (5 bases each). The length of the CDR3 is 15 residues. Germline values: CDR1 SEHNR, CDR2 FQNEAQ (reference sequence). Between the trimmed V and J ends, which lost 5 bases and 3 bases, there was a span of 15 bases. The CDR3 reads CASSGTEVVTDTQYF. The CDR3, as DNA: TGTGCCAGCAGCGGGACGGAGGTCGTTACAGATACGCAGTATTTT.

V gene TRBV9 combines with J gene TRBJ2-5; 9 positions match TRBD2. Trimming at V came to 1 base and at J to 2 bases, leaving 6 bases not matched to a gene. Germline CDR1 is SGDLS and CDR2 is YYNGEE. The CDR3 runs 16 residues. The CDR3 reads CASSVFSGGSQETQYF. In nucleotides, the CDR3 is TGTGCCAGCAGCGTATTCAGCGGGGGGTCTCAAGAGACCCAGTACTTC. Full variable domain (rest looked up from reference TRBV9 and TRBJ2-5): DSGVTQTPKHLITATGQRVTLRCSPRSGDLSVYWYQQSLDQGLQFLIQYYNGEERAKGNILERFSAQQFPDLHSELNLSSLELGDSALYFCASSVFSGGSQETQYFGPGTRLLVL.

This clonotype was found many times. The rearrangement uses TRBV6-2 or TRBV6-3 and TRBJ2-1; maybe TRBD2 (6 bases). Per germline, CDR1 MNHEY and CDR2 SVGEGT. This CDR3 has 16 amino acids. Trimming took 8 bases from V and 8 from J, leaving 25 bases between them. The CDR3 is CASVHPGLPSGYEQFF. DNA for the CDR3: TGTGCCAGCGTACATCCGGGACTTCCGTCGGGCTATGAGCAGTTCTTC.

CDR3 sequence: CASGSLSGTSYNEQFF. In nucleotides, the CDR3 is TGTGCCAGCGGTTCTCTAAGCGGGACGTCCTACAATGAGCAGTTCTTC. The gene calls are TRBV5-5 and TRBJ2-1; 7 bases map to TRBD2. V trimming: 7 bases; J trimming: 1 base; junction bases outside the gene matches: 11. CDR1 and CDR2 (germline): SGHKS, YYEKEE (reference sequence). The CDR3 covers 16 residues.

This clonotype was found many times. The chain employs TRBV6-5 and TRBJ2-7; D may match TRBD1 or TRBD2 (5 bases each). Germline V gene lookup returns CDR1 MNHEY and CDR2 SVGAGI. V shed 2 bases and J shed 3 bases, with 11 bases lying between them. This CDR3 comprises 14 residues. This chain's CDR3 is CASSYKVGGYEQYF. CDR3 sequence (DNA): TGTGCCAGCAGTTACAAAGTTGGGGGCTACGAGCAGTACTTC.

The rearrangement links TRBV7-8 to TRBJ2-1, with D possibly matching TRBD2 (6 bases). Germline loops: CDR1 SGHVS, CDR2 FQNEAQ. The V and J ends lost 2 bases and 1 base respectively, with 12 bases between them. This CDR3 comprises 16 residues. The CDR3 nucleotides are TGTGCCAGCAGCTTATTTGGGCTAGCGTCCTACAATGAGCAGTTCTTC. Translated, it gives CASSLFGLASYNEQFF. The full variable domain, completed using reference TRBV7-8 and TRBJ2-1, is GAGVSQSPRYKVAKRGQDVALRCDPISGHVSLFWYQQALGQGPEFLTYFQNEAQLDKSGLPSDRFFAERPEGSVSTLKIQRTQQEDSAVYLCASSLFGLASYNEQFFGPGTRLTVL.

This chain connects TRBV28 to TRBJ2-3, with 14 bases aligning to TRBD2. The CDR3 loop spans 19 amino acids. Germline-derived CDR1 and CDR2 are MDHEN and SYDVKM. V shed 3 bases, J shed 4 bases, and the junction held 12 bases outside the gene matches. The CDR3 loop is CASSLVGLAGAQGADTQYF. CDR3 sequence (DNA): TGTGCCAGCAGTTTGGTGGGACTAGCGGGGGCACAGGGGGCAGATACGCAGTATTTT.

The V gene is TRBV28, the J gene TRBJ1-1, with D possibly matching TRBD1 (5 bases). Per germline, CDR1 MDHEN and CDR2 SYDVKM. Between the trimmed V and J ends, which lost 10 bases and 8 bases, there was a span of 14 bases. This CDR3 has 11 amino acids. This CDR3 is CATRELSEAFF. In DNA form, the CDR3 reads TGTGCCACCAGGGAGCTATCGGAAGCTTTCTTT.

This clonotype appeared a few times. The rearrangement uses TRBV4-2 and TRBJ2-7, with D unresolved. This CDR3 comprises 13 residues. V was pared by 5 bases and J by 3 bases, with 11 bases between. CDR1 and CDR2 from the germline V gene are LGHNA and YNFKEQ. The CDR3 protein is CASSRVTDYEQYF. The CDR3 DNA is TGTGCCAGCAGCAGAGTCACGGACTACGAGCAGTACTTC.

This clonotype was recorded a few times. The DNA of the CDR3 is TGCGCCAGCAGCCCGGGACTAGCAGTTACGGAGACCCAGTACTTC. As protein: CASSPGLAVTETQYF. The chain links TRBV5-1 to TRBJ2-5; 9 bases are shared with TRBD2. This CDR3 has 15 amino acids. The ends lost 4 bases at V and 5 bases at J; junction bases unmatched: 9. Germline V gene data show CDR1 as SGHRS and CDR2 as YFSETQ.

In this sample, this clonotype turned up many times. The V gene is TRBV6-5, the J gene TRBJ2-1; TRBD2 matches 12 bases. This CDR3 has 16 amino acids. Germline values: CDR1 MNHEY, CDR2 SVGAGI. DNA for the CDR3: TGTGGGACCAAAAGGGGGACTAGCGGGTTTTCGAATGAGCAGTTCTTC. Residues: CGTKRGTSGFSNEQFF.

Ten or more counts support this clonotype. The gene calls are TRBV13 and TRBJ1-4; TRBD1 agrees at 7 bases. V dropped 4 bases and J dropped 5; count of bases not matched to a gene: 7. The CDR3 has 15 amino acids. Germline CDR1 PRHDT, CDR2 FYEKMQ (reference sequence). As DNA, the CDR3 is TGTGCCAGCAGCTCCCGACAGGGATCGAATGAAAAACTGTTTTTT. It specifies CASSSRQGSNEKLFF.

This clonotype was recorded a few times. J is TRBJ2-7 and V is TRBV15; D remains unclear. CDR3 length equals 13 residues. Germline assignment: CDR1 LNHNV and CDR2 YYDKDF (reference sequence). With 4 bases removed from V and 6 bases from J, the gap between germline ends came to 13 bases. The CDR3 coding sequence is TGTGCCACCAGCAACCGGATTACCGGCGAGCAGTACTTC. Amino acids: CATSNRITGEQYF.

This clonotype was picked up a small number of times. The J gene is TRBJ2-7, the V gene TRBV7-8; D call uncertain. CDR1 SGHVS and CDR2 FQNEAQ come from the germline V gene. This CDR3 is built from 14 residues. V dropped 0 bases and J dropped 2 bases, with 8 bases sitting between them. CDR3 bases: TGTGCCAGCAGCTTAGCGGCGGATACCTACGAGCAGTACTTC. Protein product: CASSLAADTYEQYF.

This clonotype was picked up many times. V and J are TRBV21-1 and TRBJ2-1; TRBD2, as called in the table, went unchecked against the DNA. TRBV21-1 is a recognized pseudogene. The CDR3 has 14 amino acids. The CDR3 sequence: CACYRDSEYNEQFF. The CDR3 nucleotides read TGTGCCTGCTATCGGGACTCGGAGTACAATGAGCAGTTCTTC.

The V gene is TRBV20-1, the J gene TRBJ2-1; 8 nucleotides line up with TRBD2. Germline values: CDR1 DFQATT, CDR2 SNEGSKA (reference sequence). The J segment lost 7 bases and the V segment lost 1 base, leaving 9 bases of the junction unmatched. CDR3 length equals 15 residues. The CDR3 coding sequence is TGCAGTGCTAGAGTGGCGTACGGGGGGGAGAATGAGCAGTTCTTC. It translates to CSARVAYGGENEQFF.

This clonotype was counted ten times or more. V and J are TRBV27 and TRBJ2-1; D is unclear. The V gene lost 2 bases and the J gene lost 9 bases, with 11 bases spanning the gap. The CDR3 runs to 13 residues. Germline values: CDR1 MNHEY, CDR2 SMNVEV (reference sequence). The CDR3 DNA follows: TGTGCCAGCAGTTTAGTCCCGCCGGCTGAGCAGTTCTTC. Amino acids: CASSLVPPAEQFF.

This clonotype was seen only a few times. The CDR3 sequence: CASSPMTGGSEAFF. The DNA for the CDR3 is TGTGCCAGCAGCCCCATGACAGGGGGCTCTGAAGCTTTCTTT. The chain has TRBV7-9 and TRBJ1-1; TRBD1 agrees at 10 bases. Germline assignment: CDR1 SEHNR and CDR2 FQNEAQ (reference sequence). Unmatched junction bases numbered 6, after V lost 5 bases and J lost 6 bases. This CDR3 is 14 amino acids long.

The chain carries TRBV4-2 and TRBJ2-3, with no clear D. The CDR3 spans 15 residues. With 1 base removed from V and 6 bases from J, the gap between germline ends came to 14 bases. Germline V gene lookup returns CDR1 LGHNA and CDR2 YNFKEQ. The CDR3, as DNA: TGTGCCAGCAGCCAAGTATCAGTAAGGATGGATACGCAGTATTTT. Amino acid sequence: CASSQVSVRMDTQYF.

This clonotype was observed many times. The rearrangement joins TRBV12-3 or TRBV12-4 to TRBJ2-2; TRBD1 matches 7 bases. The CDR3 runs 13 residues. The V segment lost 6 bases and the J segment 7 bases; nucleotides outside the gene matches: 5. The CDR3: CASSRTGGGELFF. The CDR3 DNA reads as TGTGCCAGCAGCAGGACAGGCGGCGGGGAGCTGTTTTTT.

This clonotype appeared a few times. This chain uses TRBV15 with TRBJ2-7; D is unresolved. CDR3 length: 16 residues. Per the germline V gene, CDR1 is LNHNV and CDR2 is YYDKDF (reference sequence). V lost 2 bases, J lost 5 bases, and 19 bases lay in between. The CDR3 nucleotides read TGTGCCACCAGCAGATCCCCCGCCGGGCCTCAGGACGAGCAGTACTTC. This translates into CATSRSPAGPQDEQYF.

This clonotype was seen only a few times. The V gene is TRBV7-9, the J gene TRBJ1-4; a weak D match, TRBD1 (5 bases). Deletions cut 1 base from V and 6 bases from J, with 9 bases between. CDR1 is SEHNR and CDR2 is FQNEAQ in the germline V gene (reference sequence). The CDR3 covers 14 residues. Here the CDR3 DNA reads TGTGCCAGCAGCTTAGGAACAGGACATGAAAAACTGTTTTTT. Protein product: CASSLGTGHEKLFF. The complete variable domain, with remaining parts taken from reference TRBV7-9 and TRBJ1-4, reads DTGVSQNPRHKITKRGQNVTFRCDPISEHNRLYWYRQTLGQGPEFLTYFQNEAQLEKSRLLSDRFSAERPKGSFSTLEIQRTEQGDSAMYLCASSLGTGHEKLFFGSGTQLSVL.